Listed below are T cell receptor beta chains from one sample, sequenced in a study of blood T cell repertoires in COVID-19. Data came from immunoSEQ multiplex PCR; TCRdb stores just in-frame clones and leaves some out. Of nearly 50,000 clones in the sample, 85% to 90% were seen once. Sequencing was carried out using peripheral blood. These TCRs come from a woman over 75 with COVID-19, enrolled during active disease. Each CDR3 is given with its conserved first and last residue. D genes are given only for firm matches. Clone size appears in some rows only: once, few, many, or a class for an expanded clone.

V	size	D	J	DNA	CDR3
TRBV7-2	.	.	TRBJ1-3	TGTGCCAGCGGAAGGGGTGCTGGAAACACCATATATTTT	CASGRGAGNTIYF
TRBV5-1	.	.	TRBJ1-2	TGCGCCAGCTCCACCAGTCGGCTAGGCCAAATCTTC	CASSTSRLGQIF
TRBV27	.	TRBD2	TRBJ2-3	TGTGCCAGCAGTTTAGTCGCAGTGGGAGGGCCGATGGATACGCAGTATTTT	CASSLVAVGGPMDTQYF
TRBV18	few	TRBD2	TRBJ2-7	TGTGCCAGCTCACCACTAGCGGGGCCGAGCTCCTACGAGCAGTACTTC	CASSPLAGPSSYEQYF
TRBV11-1	.	TRBD1	TRBJ2-3	TGTGCCAGTTCCTGGGGGACAGACACAGATACGCAGTATTTT	CASSWGTDTDTQYF
TRBV27	.	.	TRBJ1-5	TGTGCCAGCAGCCCGGGGTGGGGCAATCAGCCCCAGCATTTT	CASSPGWGNQPQHF
TRBV5-1	.	TRBD1	TRBJ1-6	TGCGCCAGCAAGGGACAGGATAATTCACCCCTCCACTTT	CASKGQDNSPLHF
TRBV5-1	.	TRBD2	TRBJ2-1	TGCGCCAGCAGCGCCGGGGGGAGTCTAGCGGGTGCTGACAATGAGCAGTTCTTC	CASSAGGSLAGADNEQFF
TRBV6-6	once	TRBD2	TRBJ2-1	TGTGCCAGCAGTCGACGACTAGCGGGAGGTATGGGGTCCTACAATGAGCAGTTCTTC	CASSRRLAGGMGSYNEQFF
TRBV27	.	TRBD1	TRBJ1-4	TGTGCCACCCGTCCTATGGGGACAGGGGGCCCGTTTGAGAAACTGTTTTTT	CATRPMGTGGPFEKLFF
TRBV9	.	TRBD2	TRBJ2-2	TGTGCCAGCAGCGTAGTCGGGACTAGCGGGGTCACCGGGGAGCTGTTTTTT	CASSVVGTSGVTGELFF
TRBV21-1	few	.	TRBJ2-7	TGTGCCAGCGAGGCCCCTCTACAGGGGGCGATTTCTAACGAGCAGTACTTC	CASEAPLQGAISNEQYF
TRBV21-1	.	.	TRBJ1-5	TGTGCCAGCAGCAAAGGAACGGGACAGGGGAGCAATCAGCCCCAGCATTTT	CASSKGTGQGSNQPQHF
TRBV7-9	.	TRBD2	TRBJ2-4	TGTGCCAGCAGCTTAGCTTCGGGGGGAAAAAACATTCAGTACTTC	CASSLASGGKNIQYF
TRBV6-5	.	.	TRBJ1-2	TGTGCCAGCAGCCAAACAGGGACAAATCACTATGGCTACACCTTC	CASSQTGTNHYGYTF
TRBV6-5	.	TRBD1	TRBJ1-5	TGTGCCAGCAGGAAGGGACAGGGCAATCAGCCCCAGCATTTT	CASRKGQGNQPQHF
TRBV10-3	.	.	TRBJ2-7	TGTGCCATCAGTGAGCCCGGCGGCCCTCGACTCTACGAGCAGTACTTC	CAISEPGGPRLYEQYF
TRBV28	once	TRBD2	TRBJ2-7	TGTGCCAGCAGCCCCCTGAGGAGCGGGAGGTACCCCGAGCAGTACTTC	CASSPLRSGRYPEQYF
TRBV9	.	TRBD2	TRBJ2-1	TGTGCCAGCAGCGCAACCGGGACTAGCGGGGTGAATGAGCAGTTCTTC	CASSATGTSGVNEQFF
TRBV27	.	TRBD2	TRBJ2-1	TGTGCCAGCAGAATTATAGCGGGAGGAGAATACAATGAGCAGTTCTTC	CASRIIAGGEYNEQFF
TRBV18	once	.	TRBJ1-2	TGTGCCAGCTCAACAGAAAACTATGGCTACACCTTC	CASSTENYGYTF
TRBV5-1	.	.	TRBJ2-1	TGCGCCAGCAGCTTGGGGGTCACTAGCCCCAATGAGCAGTTCTTC	CASSLGVTSPNEQFF